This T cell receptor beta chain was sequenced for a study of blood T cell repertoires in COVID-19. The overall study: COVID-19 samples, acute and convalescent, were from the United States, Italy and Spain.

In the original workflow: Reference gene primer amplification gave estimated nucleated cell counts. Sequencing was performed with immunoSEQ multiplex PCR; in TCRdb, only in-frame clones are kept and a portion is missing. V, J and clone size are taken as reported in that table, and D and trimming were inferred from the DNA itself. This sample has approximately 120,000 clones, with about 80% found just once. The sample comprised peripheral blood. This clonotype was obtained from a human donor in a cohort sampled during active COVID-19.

CDR3 in DNA: TGTGCCAGCAGCGTAGATGGGGACAGGGGCCGACGAGCTAACTATGGCTACACCTTC. Amino acids: CASSVDGDRGRRANYGYTF. The rearrangement links TRBV9 to TRBJ1-2; 10 nucleotides agree with TRBD1. Germline V lookup: CDR1 SGDLS, CDR2 YYNGEE. J gave up 0 bases and V 0 bases, and 11 bases lay outside the gene matches. The CDR3 has 19 residues. Using reference TRBV9 and TRBJ1-2 for the parts outside the CDR3, the full variable domain is DSGVTQTPKHLITATGQRVTLRCSPRSGDLSVYWYQQSLDQGLQFLIQYYNGEERAKGNILERFSAQQFPDLHSELNLSSLELGDSALYFCASSVDGDRGRRANYGYTFGSGTRLTVV.